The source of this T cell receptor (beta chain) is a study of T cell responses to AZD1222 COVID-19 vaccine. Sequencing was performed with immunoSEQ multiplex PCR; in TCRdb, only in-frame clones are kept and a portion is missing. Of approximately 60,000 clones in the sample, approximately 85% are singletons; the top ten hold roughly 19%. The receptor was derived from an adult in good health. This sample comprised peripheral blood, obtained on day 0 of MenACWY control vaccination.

This CDR3 reads CASSQDGRGFSYEQYF. CDR3 coding DNA: TGCGCCAGCAGCCAAGACGGGAGAGGGTTCTCCTACGAGCAGTACTTC. The J gene is TRBJ2-7, the V gene TRBV4-3; D perhaps matches TRBD2 (6 bases). The CDR3 spans 16 residues. CDR1 LGHNA and CDR2 YSLEER come from the germline V gene. V lost 0 bases, J lost 0 bases, and 12 bases lay in between.